This T cell receptor beta chain was captured in a study of T cells in localized non-small cell lung cancer. Findings and caveats of the study: Within adjacent lung there appeared a median approximately 60 of the top 100 tumor clones. Maximal T cell clonality occurred in uninvolved adjacent lung, with tumor ranking below it. Elevated circulating T cell density in blood was associated with longer overall survival. The study sequenced only one region of the tumor. As a result, intratumor heterogeneity could not be excluded and remains possible.

The CDR3 consists of 14 residues. V was shortened by 5 bases and J by 6 bases, with 13 bases between the two germline ends. Germline V gene sequence: CDR1 SGHNT, CDR2 YENEEA. TCRdb's copy holds only in-frame clones and misses some; the assay was immunoSEQ multiplex PCR. This sample carries 38,000 or so clones, 81% of them seen once, and the ten largest clones take less than 9.5%. In the case of this clone: Its matching antigen is unknown.

This chain links TRBV11-3 with TRBJ2-2, with D possibly being TRBD1 or TRBD2 (5 bases each). Sequenced here: peripheral blood mononuclear cells, sampled before any cancer treatment. The source of this sequence is a male donor aged 60 or older with stage II lung adenocarcinoma. CDR3 amino acids: CASSPEGPPGELFF. As DNA, the CDR3 is TGTGCCAGCAGCCCCGAGGGACCGCCCGGGGAGCTGTTTTTT.